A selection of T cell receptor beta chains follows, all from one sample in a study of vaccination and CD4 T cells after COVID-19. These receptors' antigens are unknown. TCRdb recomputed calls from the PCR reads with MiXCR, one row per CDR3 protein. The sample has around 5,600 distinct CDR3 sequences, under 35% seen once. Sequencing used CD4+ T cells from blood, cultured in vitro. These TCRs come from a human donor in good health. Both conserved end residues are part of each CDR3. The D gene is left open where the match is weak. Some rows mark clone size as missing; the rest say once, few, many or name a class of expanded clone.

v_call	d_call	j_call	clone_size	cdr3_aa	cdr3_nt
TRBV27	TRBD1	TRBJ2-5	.	CASSFDRGHQETQYF	TGTGCCAGCAGTTTTGACAGGGGCCACCAAGAGACCCAGTACTTC
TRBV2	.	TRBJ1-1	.	CASRRIVAFF	TGTGCCAGCAGAAGGATAGTGGCTTTCTTT
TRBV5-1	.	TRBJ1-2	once	CASKRALAYGYTF	TGCGCCAGCAAAAGGGCGTTGGCCTATGGCTACACCTTC
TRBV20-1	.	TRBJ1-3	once	CSAQDSRQGNTIYF	TGCAGTGCTCAGGACTCCCGGCAAGGAAACACCATATATTTT
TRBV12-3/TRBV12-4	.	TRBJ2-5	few	CASSLLKRAGETQYF	TGTGCCAGCAGTTTATTAAAGCGGGCGGGGGAGACCCAGTACTTC
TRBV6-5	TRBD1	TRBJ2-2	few	CASSSHRDRGTTGELFF	TGTGCCAGCAGTTCGCACCGGGACAGGGGAACCACCGGGGAGCTGTTTTTT
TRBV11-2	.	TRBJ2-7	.	CASSPGWGQYF	TGTGCCAGCAGCCCAGGGTGGGGGCAGTACTTC
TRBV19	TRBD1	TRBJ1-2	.	CASKRDRPNYGYTF	TGTGCCAGTAAACGGGACAGGCCTAACTATGGCTACACCTTC
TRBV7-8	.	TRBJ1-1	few	CASSWPEGGTEAFF	TGTGCCAGCAGCTGGCCTGAGGGTGGGACTGAAGCTTTCTTT
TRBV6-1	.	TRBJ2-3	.	CASSERTKSTDTQYF	TGTGCCAGCAGTGAAAGGACAAAAAGCACAGATACGCAGTATTTT
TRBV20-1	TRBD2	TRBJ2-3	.	CSARKRGGYTDTQYF	TGCAGTGCTAGGAAGCGGGGGGGATACACAGATACGCAGTATTTT
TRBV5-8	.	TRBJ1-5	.	CASSFNQPQHF	TGTGCCAGCAGCTTCAATCAGCCCCAGCATTTT
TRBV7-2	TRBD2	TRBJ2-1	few	CASSPFRGDPNNEQFF	TGTGCCAGCAGCCCATTTCGGGGGGACCCAAACAATGAGCAGTTCTTC
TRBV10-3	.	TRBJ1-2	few	CAISESTGGYGYTF	TGTGCCATCAGTGAGTCGACAGGCGGCTATGGCTACACCTTC
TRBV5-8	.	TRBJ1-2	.	CASSYGQEGYGYTF	TGTGCCAGCAGCTATGGACAAGAGGGCTATGGCTACACCTTC
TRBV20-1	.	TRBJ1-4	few	CSALIPATNEKLFF	TGCAGTGCCCTGATACCCGCAACTAATGAAAAACTGTTTTTT
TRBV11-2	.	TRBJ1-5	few	CASSLGPRGPGQPQHF	TGTGCCAGCAGCCTCGGGCCAAGGGGACCGGGTCAGCCCCAGCATTTT
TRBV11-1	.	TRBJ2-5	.	CASSLGGPQETQYF	TGTGCCAGCAGCTTAGGGGGTCCGCAAGAGACCCAGTACTTC
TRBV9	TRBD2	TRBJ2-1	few	CASSVRGDYNEQFF	TGTGCCAGCAGCGTGCGGGGGGACTACAATGAGCAGTTCTTC
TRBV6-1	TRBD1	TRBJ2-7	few	CASSPQGDEQYF	TGTGCCAGCAGTCCACAGGGGGACGAGCAGTACTTC
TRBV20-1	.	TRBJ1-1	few	CSASREGTRAFF	TGCAGTGCTAGCAGGGAAGGGACCCGGGCTTTCTTT
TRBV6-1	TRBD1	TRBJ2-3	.	CASSRTGVTDTQYF	TGTGCCAGCAGCCGGACAGGAGTCACAGATACGCAGTATTTT
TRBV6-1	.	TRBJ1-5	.	CASSEMAGTGQPQHF	TGTGCCAGCAGTGAAATGGCGGGAACCGGGCAGCCCCAGCATTTT
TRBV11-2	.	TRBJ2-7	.	CASSLDPLVKQYF	TGTGCCAGCAGCTTAGACCCTTTGGTGAAGCAGTACTTC
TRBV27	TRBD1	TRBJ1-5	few	CASTRTGNSIMPQHF	TGTGCCAGCACCAGGACAGGGAACTCGATCATGCCCCAGCATTTT
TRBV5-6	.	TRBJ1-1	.	CASRPAPSNTEAFF	TGTGCCAGCAGGCCTGCCCCCTCGAACACTGAAGCTTTCTTT
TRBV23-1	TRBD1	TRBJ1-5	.	CASPGQLNQPQHF	TGCGCCAGTCCGGGACAGTTAAATCAGCCCCAGCATTTT
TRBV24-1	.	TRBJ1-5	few	CATSESSNQPQHF	TGTGCCACCAGTGAAAGTAGCAATCAGCCCCAGCATTTT
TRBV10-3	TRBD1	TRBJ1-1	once	CAIRVEGAPVFF	TGTGCCATCAGGGTCGAGGGGGCGCCGGTTTTCTTT
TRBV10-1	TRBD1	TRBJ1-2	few	CASSFDRGYGYTF	TGCGCCAGCAGTTTCGACAGGGGCTATGGCTACACCTTC
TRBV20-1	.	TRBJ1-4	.	CSARGPNEKLFF	TGCAGTGCTCGGGGGCCCAATGAAAAACTGTTTTTT
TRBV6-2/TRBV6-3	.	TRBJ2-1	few	CASSYPLRVSNEQFF	TGTGCCAGCAGTTACCCCCTCCGGGTCAGCAATGAGCAGTTCTTC
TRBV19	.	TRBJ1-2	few	CASSPGLFRGYTF	TGTGCCAGTAGTCCGGGACTGTTTCGGGGCTACACCTTC
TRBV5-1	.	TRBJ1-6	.	CASSLAAASNSPLHF	TGCGCCAGCAGCTTGGCAGCAGCGTCGAATTCACCCCTCCACTTT
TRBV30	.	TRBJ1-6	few	CAWSIPGTYSPLHF	TGTGCCTGGAGTATCCCAGGGACTTACTCACCCCTCCACTTT
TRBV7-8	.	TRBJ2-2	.	CASSLAGGGELFF	TGTGCCAGCAGCTTAGCAGGAGGCGGGGAGCTGTTTTTT
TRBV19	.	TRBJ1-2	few	CASSMISAGQNGYTF	TGTGCCAGTAGTATGATTTCTGCAGGGCAGAATGGCTACACCTTC
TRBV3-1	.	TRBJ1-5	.	CASSQQFNQPQHF	TGTGCCAGCAGCCAGCAGTTTAATCAGCCCCAGCATTTT
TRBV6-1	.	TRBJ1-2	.	CASRPTSNYGYTF	TGTGCCAGCAGGCCGACATCTAACTATGGCTACACCTTC
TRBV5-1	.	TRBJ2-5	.	CASTGVEYQETQYF	TGCGCCAGCACGGGGGTGGAGTACCAAGAGACCCAGTACTTC
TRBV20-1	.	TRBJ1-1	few	CSARATAAMNTEAFF	TGCAGTGCTAGAGCGACGGCTGCTATGAACACTGAAGCTTTCTTT
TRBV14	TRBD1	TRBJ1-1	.	CASSTQHGGGSEAFF	TGTGCCAGCAGCACTCAACACGGAGGGGGCTCTGAAGCTTTCTTT
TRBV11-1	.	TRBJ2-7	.	CASSDGTNEQYF	TGTGCCAGCAGCGACGGGACAAACGAGCAGTACTTC
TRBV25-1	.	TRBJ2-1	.	CATENSGGNEQFF	TGTGCCACCGAAAATTCCGGGGGCAATGAGCAGTTCTTC
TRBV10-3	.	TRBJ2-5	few	CAISDPLRGGAEETQYF	TGTGCCATCAGCGATCCCCTGAGGGGCGGCGCCGAAGAGACCCAGTACTTC
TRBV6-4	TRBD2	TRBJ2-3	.	CASGGDPSGGADTQYF	TGTGCCAGCGGGGGTGACCCAAGCGGGGGTGCAGATACGCAGTATTTT
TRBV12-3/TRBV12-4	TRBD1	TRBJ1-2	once	CASSPTTGGIRGYTF	TGTGCCAGCAGTCCCACGACAGGGGGAATTAGAGGCTACACCTTC